This entry lists 12 T cell receptor beta chains sequenced from one sample in a study of OX40 agonist ivuxolimab in advanced cancers. Using immunoSEQ multiplex PCR, the repertoire was profiled, and TCRdb retains in-frame clones only, with some absent. The sample records roughly 72,000 clones, roughly 87% being singletons. The sample here was CD4+ or CD8+ T cells sorted from blood, taken in a trial of the OX40 agonist ivuxolimab. The receptors were gathered from an adult with an advanced solid tumor such as melanoma, head and neck, liver or kidney cancer.

The genes are TRBV19 and TRBJ1-1; 7 nucleotides agree with TRBD1. This CDR3 has 15 residues. J lost 4 bases, V lost 3 bases, and 8 bases had no gene match. In germline, CDR1 is LNHDA, CDR2 SQIVND (reference sequence). The CDR3 loop is CASSMRGRGVTEAFF. The CDR3 nucleotides are TGTGCCAGTAGTATGAGGGGGCGAGGGGTCACTGAAGCTTTCTTT.

V usage is TRBV11-1 and J usage is TRBJ1-4; TRBD1 is a possible D gene (5 bases). Per the germline V gene, CDR1 is SGHAT and CDR2 is FQDESV (reference sequence). Trimming took 5 bases from V and 5 from J, leaving 12 bases between them. The CDR3 spans 14 residues. The CDR3 loop reads CASSARDLNEKLFF. As DNA, the CDR3 is TGTGCCAGCAGCGCCCGGGACCTAAATGAAAAACTGTTTTTT.

This clone was detected only a few times. This rearrangement joins TRBV2 to TRBJ2-5; D gene ambiguous. With 8 bases removed from V and 1 base from J, the gap between germline ends came to 8 bases. The CDR3 is made up of 12 amino acids. The germline gives CDR1 SNHLY, CDR2 FYNNEI. The CDR3 coding sequence is TGTGCCAGCGATTACAGCCAAGAGACCCAGTACTTC. Protein: CASDYSQETQYF.

This clone was observed a few times. The V call is TRBV30, the J call TRBJ1-2; D not resolved. The CDR3 spans 13 residues. Germline V lookup: CDR1 GTSNPN, CDR2 SVGIG (reference sequence). Trimming stripped 3 bases from V and 6 bases from J, with 14 bases between. In DNA form, the CDR3 reads TGTGCCTGGAGATGTAACAAAACCCATGGCTACACCTTC. Protein: CAWRCNKTHGYTF.

Only a few counts were recorded for this clone. The V and J genes are TRBV28 and TRBJ1-5; no reliable D call. V was cut by 3 bases and J by 0 bases, with 12 bases left in between. Germline CDR1 is MDHEN and CDR2 is SYDVKM. This CDR3 is 16 amino acids long. In DNA form, the CDR3 reads TGTGCCAGCAGTTTGGTGGGGTCGGTTAGCAATCAGCCCCAGCATTTT. Translating it yields CASSLVGSVSNQPQHF.

This clone was found once. V is TRBV11-2 and J is TRBJ2-7, with D possibly TRBD2 on 6 matching bases. The germline gives CDR1 SGHAT, CDR2 FQNNGV. With 3 bases removed from V and 1 base from J, the gap between germline ends came to 13 bases. The CDR3 contains 15 residues. The CDR3: CASSFLTGESYEQYF. As DNA, the CDR3 is TGTGCCAGCAGCTTTCTCACGGGAGAGTCCTACGAGCAGTACTTC.

The CDR3 DNA reads as TGTGCCAGCATCGACTCCCGCTACGAGCAGTACTTC. Translation gives CASIDSRYEQYF. The chain joins TRBV6-6 to TRBJ2-7; D is unresolved. With 7 bases removed from V and 3 bases from J, the gap between germline ends came to 10 bases. CDR3 size: 12 residues. CDR1 MNHNY and CDR2 SVGAGI come from the germline V gene (reference sequence).

The chain joins TRBV4-2 to TRBJ1-2; 9 bases match TRBD1. Germline CDR1 reads LGHNA; CDR2 reads YNFKEQ. The CDR3 consists of 14 residues. V lost 7 bases and J lost 8; bases outside the gene matches: 11. The DNA for the CDR3 is TGTGCCAGCACCCTCAGACAGGGGGATCGGGGCTACACCTTC. This sequence encodes CASTLRQGDRGYTF.

This clone occurred once. V gene TRBV28 combines with J gene TRBJ2-5, with 7 bases matching TRBD2. The CDR3 is 14 amino acids. CDR1 and CDR2 (germline): MDHEN, SYDVKM. The trim removed 7 bases at V and 5 bases at J, leaving 10 bases unmatched. The CDR3 loop is CASNGQGGTETQYF. The CDR3 DNA reads as TGTGCCAGCAATGGGCAGGGAGGGACGGAGACCCAGTACTTC.

This chain links TRBV4-1 with TRBJ1-2; D remains ambiguous. Trimming removed 0 bases from V and 4 bases from J, with 9 bases in between. This CDR3 is 14 amino acids long. Germline loops: CDR1 MGHRA, CDR2 YSYEKL. Here the CDR3 DNA reads TGCGCCAGCAGCCAAGATTTAACTATCTATGGCTACACCTTC. This codes for CASSQDLTIYGYTF.

This sequence joins TRBV19 and TRBJ2-4; no definite D call. The V gene lost 5 bases and the J gene lost 0 bases, with 17 bases spanning the gap. The CDR3 contains 17 residues. Germline lookup yields CDR1 LNHDA and CDR2 SQIVND (reference sequence). CDR3 amino acids: CASSPPRRPLAKNIQYF. In nucleotides, the CDR3 is TGTGCCAGTAGTCCTCCCCGCCGGCCGCTAGCCAAAAACATTCAGTACTTC.

This chain connects TRBV5-1 to TRBJ1-2; 7 positions match TRBD1. Per the germline V gene, CDR1 is SGHRS and CDR2 is YFSETQ. The J segment lost 5 bases and the V segment lost 4 bases, leaving 8 bases of the junction unmatched. This CDR3 is built from 14 residues. The CDR3 sequence: CASSPTGLGYGYTF. CDR3 DNA: TGCGCCAGCAGCCCGACAGGGTTGGGATATGGCTACACCTTC.